The 3 T cell receptor beta chains below were found in one sample sequenced in a study of vaccination and CD4 T cells after COVID-19. Sequenced with the Oncomine TCR Beta short-read assay was DNA taken from cultured CD4+ T cells. TCRdb fed the PCR reads into MiXCR, producing one record per CDR3 protein. The sample consists of 10,000 or so distinct CDR3 sequences, 50% of them appearing once. Their cognate antigens are unknown. The sample's treatment: roughly ten-day PBMC culture with coronavirus spike peptide pools or control peptides (ViraFEST assay). The material sequenced was CD4+ T cells from blood, cultured in vitro. These TCRs come from a human donor who had recovered from COVID-19.

This clonotype was counted only a few times. The rearrangement links TRBV30 to TRBJ1-3; 8 bases map to TRBD1. This CDR3 region has 14 residues. Germline CDR1 is GTSNPN and CDR2 is SVGIG (reference sequence). Trimming cost V 4 bases and J 5 bases; bases outside gene matches: 7. The CDR3 here is CAWIGQGDRNTIYF. The DNA for the CDR3 is TGTGCCTGGATAGGACAGGGTGACAGAAACACCATATATTTT.

The chain uses TRBV12-3 or TRBV12-4 and TRBJ1-2; 8 bases line up with TRBD1. The CDR3 sequence is 14 residues long. Unmatched junction bases numbered 3, after V lost 2 bases and J lost 4 bases. The CDR3 coding sequence is TGTGCCAGCAGTTTAACAGGGGGTAGCTATGGCTACACCTTC. It is translated as CASSLTGGSYGYTF.

The V call is TRBV7-2, the J call TRBJ2-2, with 11 nucleotides matching TRBD2. Germline assignment: CDR1 SGHTA and CDR2 FQGNSA. The CDR3 runs 14 residues. V lost 5 bases and J lost 6; bases outside the gene matches: 2. CDR3 amino acids: CASSPGLAAGELFF. CDR3 in DNA: TGTGCCAGCAGCCCGGGACTAGCGGCCGGGGAGCTGTTTTTT. The full variable domain, its missing parts supplied by reference TRBV7-2 and TRBJ2-2, is GAGVSQSPSNKVTEKGKDVELRCDPISGHTALYWYRQSLGQGLEFLIYFQGNSAPDKSGLPSDRFSAERTGGSVSTLTIQRTQQEDSAVYLCASSPGLAAGELFFGEGSRLTVL.